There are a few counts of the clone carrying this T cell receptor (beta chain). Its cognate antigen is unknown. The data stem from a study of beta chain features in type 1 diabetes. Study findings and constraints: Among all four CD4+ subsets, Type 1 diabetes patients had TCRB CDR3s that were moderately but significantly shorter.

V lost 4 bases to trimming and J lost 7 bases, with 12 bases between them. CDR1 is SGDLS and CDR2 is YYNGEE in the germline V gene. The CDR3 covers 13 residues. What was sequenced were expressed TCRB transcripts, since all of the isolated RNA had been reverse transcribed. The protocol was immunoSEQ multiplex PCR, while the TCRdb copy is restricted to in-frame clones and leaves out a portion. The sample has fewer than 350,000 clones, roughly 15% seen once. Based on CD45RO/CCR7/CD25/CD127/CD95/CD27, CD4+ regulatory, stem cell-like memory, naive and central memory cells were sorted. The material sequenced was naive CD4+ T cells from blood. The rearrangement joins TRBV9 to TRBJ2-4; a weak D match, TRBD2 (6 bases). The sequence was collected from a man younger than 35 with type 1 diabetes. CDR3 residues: CASSTRGVNIQYF. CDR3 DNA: TGTGCCAGCAGCACCCGCGGGGTGAACATTCAGTACTTC.